The 28 T cell receptor beta chains listed next were all sequenced from one sample in a study of shared clonotypes between healthy human individuals (dated by TCRdb to about 2020). Library prep was done by the immunoSEQ multiplex PCR assay. TCRdb re-hosts the immuneACCESS table, in-frame sequences only. Its copies lack some clones; in the studies checked, an unresolved V gene accounts for under half of them, and the cause for the rest is not known. The sample yields about 2,500,000 clones; around nine tenths were counted once. 0.14% of the sample is in the top ten clones. The specimen was naive CD4+ T cells sorted from blood. Per the publication, the cell subset or site label means: CD45RA+ positively selected. All receptors come from a man between 18 and 29 years old in good health.

About this clone itself: Other DNA sequences in the sample encode the same CDR3. The CDR3 here is CSATGGRGDTEAFF. CDR3 DNA: TGCAGCGCTACGGGGGGCAGAGGGGACACTGAAGCTTTCTTT. V and J are TRBV29-1 and TRBJ1-1, with D tentatively TRBD1 (6 bases). CDR3 length: 14 residues. CDR1 SQVTM and CDR2 ANQGSEA come from the germline V gene. With 7 bases removed from V and 3 bases from J, the gap between germline ends came to 18 bases.

The V and J genes are TRBV2 and TRBJ2-2, with a weak D call TRBD1 (5 bases). Looked up from germline, CDR1 is SNHLY and CDR2 is FYNNEI. The V end lost 8 bases, the J end lost 1 base, and 11 bases lay between the germline ends. The CDR3 loop spans 14 amino acids. CDR3 sequence reads: CASRQGGNTGELFF. The CDR3 nucleotides are TGTGCCAGCCGCCAGGGTGGGAACACCGGGGAGCTGTTTTTT.

The chain employs TRBV5-1 and TRBJ1-4; possible D gene TRBD1, 5 bases. CDR1 and CDR2 (germline): SGHRS, YFSETQ. The CDR3 is 14 amino acids. Trimming pared 5 bases from V and 1 base from J, leaving 9 bases between. CDR3 in amino acids: CASRRGETNEKLFF. In nucleotides, the CDR3 is TGCGCCAGCAGAAGGGGCGAAACTAATGAAAAACTGTTTTTT. Together with reference TRBV5-1 and TRBJ1-4, the CDR3 gives the full variable domain: KAGVTQTPRYLIKTRGQQVTLSCSPISGHRSVSWYQQTPGQGLQFLFEYFSETQRNKGNFPGRFSGRQFSNSRSEMNVSTLELGDSALYLCASRRGETNEKLFFGSGTQLSVL.

The sample holds a few counts of this clone. CDR3 residues: CASTLNGVGVNTEAFF. As DNA, the CDR3 is TGTGCCAGTACCCTAAACGGGGTAGGGGTGAACACTGAAGCTTTCTTT. This chain uses TRBV19 with TRBJ1-1; D may be TRBD1 (5 bases). The length of the CDR3 is 16 residues. Looked up from germline, CDR1 is LNHDA and CDR2 is SQIVND (reference sequence). V dropped 7 bases and J dropped 0 bases, with 18 bases sitting between them.

The chain links TRBV7-9 to TRBJ2-1; D gene unclear. This CDR3 is 14 amino acids long. V was clipped by 5 bases and J by 0 bases, with 8 bases between them. Germline V gene sequence: CDR1 SEHNR, CDR2 FQNEAQ (reference sequence). CDR3 DNA sequence: TGTGCCAGCAGCGTTGGCAGCTCCTACAATGAGCAGTTCTTC. This gives the protein CASSVGSSYNEQFF.

The rearrangement links TRBV5-4 to TRBJ1-2; TRBD1 might be the D (5 bases). Germline V gives CDR1 SGHNT, CDR2 YYREEE (reference sequence). Between the trimmed V and J ends, which lost 6 bases and 3 bases, there was a span of 15 bases. The CDR3 runs 14 residues. CDR3 coding DNA: TGTGCCAGCACCCGATATGGGGGTGACTATGGCTACACCTTC. Translating gives CASTRYGGDYGYTF.

This sequence joins TRBV11-2 and TRBJ2-2, with D perhaps matching TRBD2 (5 bases). With 5 bases removed from V and 1 base from J, the gap between germline ends came to 8 bases. Germline-derived CDR1 and CDR2 are SGHAT and FQNNGV. CDR3 length: 14 amino acids. The CDR3 DNA reads TGTGCCAGCAGCGGAGGATGGAACACCGGGGAGCTGTTTTTT. It yields the protein CASSGGWNTGELFF.

V and J are TRBV9 and TRBJ2-2, with 9 positions matching TRBD2. The CDR3 loop spans 16 amino acids. Germline CDR1 reads SGDLS; CDR2 reads YYNGEE. Trimming removed 2 bases from V and 4 bases from J; junction bases left unmatched: 6. Here the CDR3 DNA reads TGTGCCAGCAGCGTTGGGGCGGGAGGGCCCACCGGGGAGCTGTTTTTT. Translating it yields CASSVGAGGPTGELFF.

The CDR3 region is CASSPAGGRGYTF. Here the CDR3 DNA reads TGTGCCAGCAGCCCCGCAGGGGGTAGGGGCTACACCTTC. The rearrangement joins TRBV9 to TRBJ1-2; 7 bases map to TRBD1. The V gene's germline CDR1 is SGDLS and CDR2 YYNGEE. With V trimmed by 4 bases and J by 8 bases, 8 bases remained unmatched. This CDR3 comprises 13 residues.

A remark on this clone: An end of the junction differs from the germline gene, which may be a read error. The rearrangement joins TRBV7-7 to TRBJ2-7; perhaps TRBD1 as D (5 bases). Germline CDR1 SSHAT, CDR2 FNYEAQ (reference sequence). CDR3 length equals 14 residues. CDR3 residues: CASSLSTVSYEQYF. The CDR3 region has the DNA TGTGCTAGCAGCTTATCGACAGTCTCCTACGAGCAGTACTTC.

The CDR3 here is CASSKGTSGRSDTQYF. For the CDR3, the DNA is TGTGCCAGCAGCAAAGGGACTAGCGGGAGATCAGATACGCAGTATTTT. The chain couples TRBV11-3 to TRBJ2-3; TRBD2 aligns across 14 bases. The CDR3 has 16 residues. J lost 4 bases, V lost 5 bases, and 5 bases had no gene match. Germline CDR1 SGHNT, CDR2 YENEEA. The whole variable domain, remainder taken from reference TRBV11-3 and TRBJ2-3, is EAGVVQSPRYKIIEKKQPVAFWCNPISGHNTLYWYLQNLGQGPELLIRYENEEAVDDSQLPKDRFSAERLKGVDSTLKIQPAELGDSAVYLCASSKGTSGRSDTQYFGPGTRLTVL.

On this clone: The sample holds other DNA sequences that translate to the same CDR3. The rearrangement links TRBV19 to TRBJ2-2; 10 positions agree with TRBD2. The germline V gene has CDR1 LNHDA and CDR2 SQIVND (reference sequence). The CDR3 covers 15 residues. V was pared by 3 bases and J by 4 bases, with 2 bases of the junction left unmatched. For the CDR3, the DNA is TGTGCCAGTAGTATTGTAGCGGGAGGCACCGGGGAGCTGTTTTTT. It yields the protein CASSIVAGGTGELFF.

This chain connects TRBV7-9 to TRBJ2-1, with no clear D. The length of the CDR3 is 12 residues. Germline assignment: CDR1 SEHNR and CDR2 FQNEAQ (reference sequence). Trimming took 3 bases from V and 13 from J, leaving 13 bases between them. CDR3 nucleotide sequence: TGTGCCAGCAGCTTCGGTCCGACTTTACAGTTCTTC. It is translated as CASSFGPTLQFF. Using reference TRBV7-9 and TRBJ2-1 for the parts outside the CDR3, the full variable domain is DTGVSQNPRHKITKRGQNVTFRCDPISEHNRLYWYRQTLGQGPEFLTYFQNEAQLEKSRLLSDRFSAERPKGSFSTLEIQRTEQGDSAMYLCASSFGPTLQFFGPGTRLTVL.

The chain is built from TRBV7-2 and TRBJ2-3, with D unresolved. The ends were cut back, 4 bases at V and 6 bases at J, with 17 bases in the middle. The CDR3 extends over 15 amino acids. Germline V gene lookup returns CDR1 SGHTA and CDR2 FQGNSA. The CDR3 here is CASSYAPIPYDTQYF. The DNA of the CDR3 is TGTGCCAGCAGCTACGCCCCGATACCCTACGATACGCAGTATTTT.

This clone was counted once. This chain uses TRBV7-9 with TRBJ1-1; unclear D gene. V lost 4 bases and J 5 bases, leaving 14 bases between the germline ends. Per the germline V gene, CDR1 is SEHNR and CDR2 is FQNEAQ (reference sequence). The CDR3 covers 14 residues. CDR3 coding DNA: TGTGCCAGCAGCTCCCTCGGTTTGGGGACTGAAGCTTTCTTT. Translated: CASSSLGLGTEAFF.

V and J are TRBV6-6 and TRBJ2-5, with 7 nucleotides matching TRBD1. The germline CDR1 and CDR2 sequences are MNHNY and SVGAGI (reference sequence). With V trimmed by 7 bases and J by 4 bases, 6 bases remained unmatched. The CDR3 sequence is 13 residues long. This CDR3 is CASKQRGLETQYF. For the CDR3, the DNA is TGTGCCAGCAAGCAAAGGGGGCTAGAGACCCAGTACTTC.

Turning to this clone: This sample includes further DNA sequences coding for the same CDR3. The chain carries TRBV7-9 and TRBJ2-6, with no clear D. The V gene's germline CDR1 is SEHNR and CDR2 FQNEAQ (reference sequence). The CDR3 is 16 residues long. V dropped 1 base and J dropped 0 bases, with 7 bases sitting between them. The CDR3 region is CASSLGLSSGANVLTF. The CDR3 DNA is TGTGCCAGCAGCTTAGGACTCAGCTCTGGGGCCAACGTCCTGACTTTC.

This chain uses TRBV5-1 with TRBJ2-5; D is perhaps TRBD1 or TRBD2 (5 bases each). V was clipped by 1 base and J by 0 bases, with 10 bases between them. The CDR3 extends over 15 amino acids. Germline lookup yields CDR1 SGHRS and CDR2 YFSETQ. The CDR3 nucleotides are TGCGCCAGCAGCTTGTTTGGGGGATACCAAGAGACCCAGTACTTC. This encodes CASSLFGGYQETQYF.

On this clone itself: Other DNA sequences in this specimen translate into the identical CDR3. CDR3 protein: CAWSVLGGQPQHF. The CDR3 nucleotides are TGTGCCTGGAGTGTACTCGGGGGTCAGCCCCAGCATTTT. The chain couples TRBV30 to TRBJ1-5; possible D gene TRBD1, 5 bases. CDR3 length: 13 amino acids. Germline CDR1 and CDR2: GTSNPN and SVGIG (reference sequence). V lost 0 bases and J lost 6, with 9 bases in between.

The chain combines TRBV7-9 with TRBJ1-6, with TRBD1 identical over 8 bases. The germline CDR1 and CDR2 sequences are SEHNR and FQNEAQ (reference sequence). V trimming: 6 bases; J trimming: 5 bases; junction bases outside the gene matches: 9. The CDR3 runs to 16 residues. The CDR3 DNA sequence: TGTGCCAGCAGGTCCGGGACAGGCGTAAATAATTCACCCCTCCACTTT. Translated, it gives CASRSGTGVNNSPLHF.

V usage is TRBV7-2 and J usage is TRBJ1-4, with D tentatively TRBD1 (5 bases). Trimming removed 1 base at V and 7 bases at J, with 19 bases between. Germline-derived CDR1 and CDR2 are SGHTA and FQGNSA. The CDR3 is made up of 17 amino acids. This chain's CDR3 is CASSLVMYGGEGEKLFF. CDR3 bases: TGTGCCAGCAGCTTAGTTATGTACGGGGGAGAGGGTGAAAAACTGTTTTTT.

V usage is TRBV7-2 and J usage is TRBJ2-7; 8 positions match TRBD2. The CDR3 extends over 15 amino acids. Per germline, CDR1 SGHTA and CDR2 FQGNSA. Germline trimming cut 3 bases from V and 2 bases from J; bases unmatched to any gene: 6. The CDR3 DNA reads as TGTGCCAGCAGCTTGAAGGGACTAGTGACCTACGAGCAGTACTTC. It codes for CASSLKGLVTYEQYF.

The chain has TRBV4-3 and TRBJ2-3; no reliable D call. The V end lost 0 bases, the J end lost 6 bases, and 10 bases lay between the germline ends. This CDR3 spans 14 amino acids. CDR1 is LGHNA and CDR2 is YSLEER in the germline V gene. CDR3 nucleotides: TGCGCCAGCAGCCAAGATATAGAGGCGGATACGCAGTATTTT. The encoded protein is CASSQDIEADTQYF.

The chain links TRBV19 to TRBJ1-5, with D unresolved. Trimming removed 0 bases at V and 9 bases at J, with 15 bases between. CDR3 size: 15 residues. From germline, CDR1 is LNHDA and CDR2 SQIVND (reference sequence). CDR3 loop: CASSIDLVLKVPQHF. The CDR3 nucleotides read TGTGCCAGTAGTATAGACCTAGTATTAAAAGTGCCCCAGCATTTT. The complete variable domain, with remaining parts taken from reference TRBV19 and TRBJ1-5, reads DGGITQSPKYLFRKEGQNVTLSCEQNLNHDAMYWYRQDPGQGLRLIYYSQIVNDFQKGDIAEGYSVSREKKESFPLTVTSAQKNPTAFYLCASSIDLVLKVPQHFGDGTRLSIL.

The chain combines TRBV6-5 with TRBJ1-6; possible D gene TRBD1, 6 bases. The CDR3 totals 15 residues. CDR1 and CDR2 from the germline V gene are MNHEY and SVGAGI. V shed 2 bases and J shed 6 bases, with 11 bases lying between them. This chain's CDR3 is CASSYARGPNSPLHF. As DNA, the CDR3 is TGTGCCAGCAGTTACGCTCGGGGGCCTAATTCACCCCTCCACTTT.

Concerning this clone itself: Other DNA variants within this sample encode the same CDR3. The CDR3 here is CASSGEDRVNSPLHF. The CDR3 region has the DNA TGTGCCAGTAGTGGTGAAGACAGGGTTAATTCACCCCTCCACTTT. J is TRBJ1-6 and V is TRBV19; 7 bases are shared with TRBD1. Unmatched junction bases numbered 7, after V lost 5 bases and J lost 6 bases. This CDR3 spans 15 amino acids. Germline CDR1 reads LNHDA; CDR2 reads SQIVND (reference sequence).

Turning to this clone: The sample has other DNA sequences that encode this CDR3 too. The rearrangement joins TRBV7-2 to TRBJ1-1, with D tentatively TRBD1 (5 bases). The CDR3 has 13 amino acids. The V gene's germline CDR1 is SGHTA and CDR2 FQGNSA. V was clipped by 5 bases and J by 1 base, with 8 bases between them. The CDR3 bases are TGTGCCAGCAGCCGCGACAGGAACACTGAAGCTTTCTTT. It codes for CASSRDRNTEAFF.

V and J are TRBV25-1 and TRBJ2-4, with D tentatively TRBD1 (7 bases). Germline-derived CDR1 and CDR2 are MGHDK and SYGVNS. Trimming took 3 bases from V and 0 from J, leaving 15 bases between them. This CDR3 region has 17 residues. CDR3 DNA: TGTGCCAGCAGTGAGGGGGGACAGTCGCTAGCCAAAAACATTCAGTACTTC. It yields the protein CASSEGGQSLAKNIQYF.